This passage covers 16 T cell receptor beta chains from one sample sequenced in a study of cytomegalovirus exposure and HLA in healthy donors. PCR primers comprised 60 Vbeta and 13 Jbeta primers. Assay used: immunoSEQ multiplex PCR; TCRdb lists only in-frame clones, some missing. The table lists approximately 140,000 clones, roughly 80% of them singletons, with about 6.7% in the top ten. The sample consisted of PBMCs. The receptors were gathered from a woman aged 40-49 years in good health and CMV-seropositive.

V gene TRBV7-9 combines with J gene TRBJ1-1; D ambiguous. This CDR3 is built from 13 residues. Trimming pared 2 bases from V and 1 base from J, leaving 5 bases between. From germline, CDR1 is SEHNR and CDR2 FQNEAQ (reference sequence). The CDR3 DNA reads as TGTGCCAGCAGCTTACAGGAGAACACTGAAGCTTTCTTT. Its protein product is CASSLQENTEAFF.

This chain connects TRBV5-1 to TRBJ1-1, with a tentative D call TRBD1 (5 bases). V shed 2 bases and J shed 1 base, with 12 bases lying between them. Germline lookup yields CDR1 SGHRS and CDR2 YFSETQ. The CDR3 sequence is 15 residues long. In nucleotides, the CDR3 is TGCGCCAGCAGCTTTCAGGGATGGGCGAACACTGAAGCTTTCTTT. This sequence encodes CASSFQGWANTEAFF. Full variable domain (outside the CDR3, taken from reference TRBV5-1 and TRBJ1-1): KAGVTQTPRYLIKTRGQQVTLSCSPISGHRSVSWYQQTPGQGLQFLFEYFSETQRNKGNFPGRFSGRQFSNSRSEMNVSTLELGDSALYLCASSFQGWANTEAFFGQGTRLTVV.

The chain recombines TRBV7-9 with TRBJ2-3; 7 bases map to TRBD2. The J segment lost 5 bases and the V segment lost 3 bases, leaving 8 bases of the junction unmatched. The CDR3 runs to 15 residues. Germline CDR1 reads SEHNR; CDR2 reads FQNEAQ (reference sequence). In nucleotides, the CDR3 is TGTGCCAGCAGCTTGTTGGCGGGGGAGGGAGATACGCAGTATTTT. Translating it yields CASSLLAGEGDTQYF.

This sequence joins TRBV4-1 and TRBJ2-7; maybe TRBD1 (6 bases). In germline, CDR1 is MGHRA, CDR2 YSYEKL. This CDR3 region has 14 residues. The V end was cut by 4 bases, the J end by 9 bases, with 19 bases between. The CDR3 protein is CASSPQAGVYLQYF. CDR3 nucleotide sequence: TGCGCCAGCAGCCCACAGGCAGGGGTATATTTGCAGTACTTC.

The CDR3 spells CASSPPSRDEQYF. Here the CDR3 DNA reads TGTGCCAGCTCACCACCGTCGAGGGACGAGCAGTACTTC. V and J are TRBV18 and TRBJ2-7, with D perhaps matching TRBD2 (5 bases). Trimming cost V 0 bases and J 5 bases, with 8 bases left between them. CDR1 and CDR2 from the germline V gene are KGHSH and LQKENI. The length of the CDR3 is 13 residues.

This chain connects TRBV7-3 to TRBJ2-5; 7 nucleotides match TRBD1. This CDR3 is 15 amino acids long. The trim removed 4 bases at V and 2 bases at J, leaving 7 bases unmatched. CDR1 and CDR2 (germline): SGHTA, FQGTGA. CDR3 region: CASSSQGYSQETQYF. CDR3 coding DNA: TGTGCCAGCAGCTCACAGGGGTACAGTCAAGAGACCCAGTACTTC. The variable domain in full, completed from reference TRBV7-3 and TRBJ2-5, reads GAGVSQTPSNKVTEKGKYVELRCDPISGHTALYWYRQSLGQGPEFLIYFQGTGAADDSGLPNDRFFAVRPEGSVSTLKIQRTERGDSAVYLCASSSQGYSQETQYFGPGTRLLVL.

The J gene is TRBJ2-5, the V gene TRBV6-6, with 8 bases fitting TRBD2. The V gene's germline CDR1 is MNHNY and CDR2 SVGAGI (reference sequence). The CDR3 consists of 16 residues. Unmatched junction bases numbered 15, after V lost 7 bases and J lost 5 bases. The CDR3 nucleotides are TGTGCCAGCACCGCATGGTCGGGGGGGAGCGGGGAGACCCAGTACTTC. Translation: CASTAWSGGSGETQYF.

The chain uses TRBV5-1 and TRBJ2-5; D remains unclear. The J call could be wrong; TRBJ2-7 is a better fit for the DNA end. This CDR3 has 12 residues. Germline values: CDR1 SGHRS, CDR2 YFSETQ. The CDR3 reads CASSPERYEQYF. The CDR3 nucleotides read TGCGCCAGCAGCCCGGAGAGATACGAGCAGTACTTC.

The genes are TRBV15 and TRBJ2-5; D possibly corresponds to TRBD2 (6 bases). CDR1 and CDR2 (germline): LNHNV, YYDKDF (reference sequence). The CDR3 loop spans 15 amino acids. The germline V and J ends were trimmed by 1 base and 1 base, with 10 bases remaining between them. In DNA, the CDR3 is TGTGCCACCAGCAGAGTCGCCGGGGGCCAAGAGACCCAGTACTTC. It yields the protein CATSRVAGGQETQYF.

The chain uses TRBV21-1 and TRBJ2-1; the DNA was not compared with TRBD2, the D call given in the table. TRBV21-1 is assigned pseudogene status. The CDR3 is 12 amino acids. The CDR3: CASMFGAGVKFF. For the CDR3, the DNA is TGTGCCAGCATGTTTGGTGCGGGGGTAAAGTTCTTC.

The V call is TRBV18, the J call TRBJ2-7, with D possibly TRBD1 on 5 matching bases. Germline assignment: CDR1 KGHSH and CDR2 LQKENI. The V gene lost 1 base and the J gene lost 1 base, with 8 bases spanning the gap. The CDR3 is 14 residues long. The CDR3 region is CASSPRQLSYEQYF. CDR3 nucleotides: TGTGCCAGCTCACCACGACAGCTTTCCTACGAGCAGTACTTC. The entire variable domain, with the rest obtained from reference TRBV18 and TRBJ2-7, is as follows: NAGVMQNPRHLVRRRGQEARLRCSPMKGHSHVYWYRQLPEEGLKFMVYLQKENIIDESGMPKERFSAEFPKEGPSILRIQQVVRGDSAAYFCASSPRQLSYEQYFGPGTRLTVT.

The chain recombines TRBV5-5 with TRBJ2-7; 7 nucleotides agree with TRBD2. Germline lookup yields CDR1 SGHKS and CDR2 YYEKEE (reference sequence). Germline trimming cut 5 bases from V and 0 bases from J; bases unmatched to any gene: 8. The CDR3 contains 15 residues. The CDR3 DNA sequence: TGTGCCAGCAGGTTCGACCGGGGGGACTCCTACGAGCAGTACTTC. As protein: CASRFDRGDSYEQYF.

This chain links TRBV9 with TRBJ2-1; 8 bases fit TRBD1. V trimming: 3 bases; J trimming: 9 bases; junction bases outside the gene matches: 11. CDR1 and CDR2 from the germline V gene are SGDLS and YYNGEE. This CDR3 contains 15 residues. Written as DNA, the CDR3 is TGTGCCAGCAGCGCGTCGCCCGACAGGGGAGGTGAGCAGTTCTTC. Its translation is CASSASPDRGGEQFF.

This rearrangement joins TRBV28 to TRBJ1-5; 10 bases are shared with TRBD1. V shed 8 bases, J shed 5 bases, and the junction held 3 bases outside the gene matches. The CDR3 covers 13 residues. Germline values: CDR1 MDHEN, CDR2 SYDVKM. CDR3 DNA: TGTGCCAGCGGACAGGGGGTGGATCAGCCCCAGCATTTT. As protein: CASGQGVDQPQHF.

The chain couples TRBV11-3 to TRBJ2-7; D possibly corresponds to TRBD1 (5 bases). With 1 base removed from V and 1 base from J, the gap between germline ends came to 5 bases. This CDR3 is 13 amino acids long. The V gene's germline CDR1 is SGHNT and CDR2 YENEEA. Here the CDR3 DNA reads TGTGCCAGCAGCTTAGGACAGTCCTACGAGCAGTACTTC. It specifies CASSLGQSYEQYF.

The V gene is TRBV10-2, the J gene TRBJ1-1; TRBD1 matches 8 bases. This CDR3 comprises 13 residues. The V and J ends lost 2 bases and 7 bases, in that order; junction bases with no gene match: 3. The germline gives CDR1 WSHSY, CDR2 SAAADI. CDR3 coding DNA: TGCGCCAGCAGTGAGAACAGGGGGATTGAAGCTTTCTTT. It specifies CASSENRGIEAFF.